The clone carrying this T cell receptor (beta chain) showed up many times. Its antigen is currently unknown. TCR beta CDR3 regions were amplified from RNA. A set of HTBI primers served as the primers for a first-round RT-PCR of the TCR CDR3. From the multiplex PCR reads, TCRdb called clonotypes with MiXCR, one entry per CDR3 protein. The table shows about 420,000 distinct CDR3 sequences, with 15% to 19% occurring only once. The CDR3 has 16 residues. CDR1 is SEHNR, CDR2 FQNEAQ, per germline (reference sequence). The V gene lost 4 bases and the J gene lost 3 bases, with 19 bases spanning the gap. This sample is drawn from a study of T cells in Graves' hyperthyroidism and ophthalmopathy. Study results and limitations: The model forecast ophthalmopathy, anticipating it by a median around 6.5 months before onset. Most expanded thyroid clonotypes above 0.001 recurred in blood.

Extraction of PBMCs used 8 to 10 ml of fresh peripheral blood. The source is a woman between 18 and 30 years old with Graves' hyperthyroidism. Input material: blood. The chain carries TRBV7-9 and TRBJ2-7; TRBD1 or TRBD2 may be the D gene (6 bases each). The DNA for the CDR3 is TGTGCCAGCAGCTCGACAGGAGGGTTCTTGAGCTACGAGCAGTACTTC. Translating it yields CASSSTGGFLSYEQYF.